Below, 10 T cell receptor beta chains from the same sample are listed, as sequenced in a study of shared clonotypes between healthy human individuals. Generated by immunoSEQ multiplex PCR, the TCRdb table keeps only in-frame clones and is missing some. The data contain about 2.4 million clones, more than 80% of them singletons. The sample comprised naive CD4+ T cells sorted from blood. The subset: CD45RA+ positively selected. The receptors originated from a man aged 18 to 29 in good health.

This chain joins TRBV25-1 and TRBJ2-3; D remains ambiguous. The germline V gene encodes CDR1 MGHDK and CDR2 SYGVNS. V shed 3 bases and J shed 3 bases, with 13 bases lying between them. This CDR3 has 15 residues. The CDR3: CASSDYQLGTDTQYF. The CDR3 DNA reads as TGTGCCAGCAGTGACTATCAGCTAGGGACAGATACGCAGTATTTT.

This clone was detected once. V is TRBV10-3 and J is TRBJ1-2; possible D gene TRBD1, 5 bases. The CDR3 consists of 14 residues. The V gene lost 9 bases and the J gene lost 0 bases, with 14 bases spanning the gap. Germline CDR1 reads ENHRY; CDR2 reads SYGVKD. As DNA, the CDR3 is TGTGCCATTCGGCCTGGGGGGTCTAACTATGGCTACACCTTC. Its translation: CAIRPGGSNYGYTF.

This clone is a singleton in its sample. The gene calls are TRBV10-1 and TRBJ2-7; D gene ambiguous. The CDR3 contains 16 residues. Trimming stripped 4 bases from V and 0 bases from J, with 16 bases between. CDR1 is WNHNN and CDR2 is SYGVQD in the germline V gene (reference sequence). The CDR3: CASSGTDTTSSYEQYF. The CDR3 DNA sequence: TGCGCCAGCAGTGGAACAGACACAACCTCCTCCTACGAGCAGTACTTC.

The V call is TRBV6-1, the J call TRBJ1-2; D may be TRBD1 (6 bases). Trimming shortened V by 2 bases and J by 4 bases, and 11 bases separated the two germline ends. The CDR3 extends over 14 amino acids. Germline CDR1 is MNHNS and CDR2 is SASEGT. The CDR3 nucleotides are TGTGCCAGCAGTGAATCGACAGGTCCCTATGGCTACACCTTC. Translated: CASSESTGPYGYTF.

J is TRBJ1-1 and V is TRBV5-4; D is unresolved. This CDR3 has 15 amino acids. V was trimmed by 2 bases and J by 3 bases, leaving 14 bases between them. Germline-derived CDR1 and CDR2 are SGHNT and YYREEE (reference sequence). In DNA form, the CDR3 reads TGTGCCAGCAGCTTTTCGGTTTATGGGGACACTGAAGCTTTCTTT. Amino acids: CASSFSVYGDTEAFF. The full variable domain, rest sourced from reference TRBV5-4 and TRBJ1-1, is ETGVTQSPTHLIKTRGQQVTLRCSSQSGHNTVSWYQQALGQGPQFIFQYYREEENGRGNFPPRFSGLQFPNYSSELNVNALELDDSALYLCASSFSVYGDTEAFFGQGTRLTVV.

In nucleotides, the CDR3 is TGTGCCAGCAGCTTAAGGTTCCTCCCCAGCTCTGGGGCCAACGTCCTGACTTTC. Protein product: CASSLRFLPSSGANVLTF. This sequence joins TRBV7-9 and TRBJ2-6; D call uncertain. The CDR3 extends over 18 amino acids. V was pared by 2 bases and J by 0 bases, with 14 bases between. From germline, CDR1 is SEHNR and CDR2 FQNEAQ (reference sequence).

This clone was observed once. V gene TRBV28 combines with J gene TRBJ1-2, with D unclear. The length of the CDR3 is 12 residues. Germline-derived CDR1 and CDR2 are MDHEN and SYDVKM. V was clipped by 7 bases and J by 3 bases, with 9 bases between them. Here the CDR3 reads CASTSRDYGYTF. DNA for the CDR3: TGTGCCAGCACCTCTCGAGACTATGGCTACACCTTC.

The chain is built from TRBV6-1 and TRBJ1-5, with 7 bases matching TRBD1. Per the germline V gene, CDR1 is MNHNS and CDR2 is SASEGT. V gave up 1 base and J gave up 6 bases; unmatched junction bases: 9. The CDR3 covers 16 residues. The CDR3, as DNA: TGTGCCAGCAGTGAAGAATTGACAGGGTGGGTTCAGCCCCAGCATTTT. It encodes CASSEELTGWVQPQHF.

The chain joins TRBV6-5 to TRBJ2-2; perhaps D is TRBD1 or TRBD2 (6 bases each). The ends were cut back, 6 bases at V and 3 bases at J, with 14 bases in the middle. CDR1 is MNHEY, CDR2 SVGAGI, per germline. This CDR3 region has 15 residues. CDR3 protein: CASRTGGGDTGELFF. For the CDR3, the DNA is TGTGCCAGCAGGACCGGAGGGGGTGACACCGGGGAGCTGTTTTTT.

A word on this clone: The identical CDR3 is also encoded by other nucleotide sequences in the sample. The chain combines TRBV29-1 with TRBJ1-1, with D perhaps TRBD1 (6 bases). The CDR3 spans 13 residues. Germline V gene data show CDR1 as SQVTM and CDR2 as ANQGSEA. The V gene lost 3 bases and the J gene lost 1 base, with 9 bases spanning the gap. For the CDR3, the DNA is TGCAGCGTTGATAGGGGGGGGAACACTGAAGCTTTCTTT. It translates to CSVDRGGNTEAFF.